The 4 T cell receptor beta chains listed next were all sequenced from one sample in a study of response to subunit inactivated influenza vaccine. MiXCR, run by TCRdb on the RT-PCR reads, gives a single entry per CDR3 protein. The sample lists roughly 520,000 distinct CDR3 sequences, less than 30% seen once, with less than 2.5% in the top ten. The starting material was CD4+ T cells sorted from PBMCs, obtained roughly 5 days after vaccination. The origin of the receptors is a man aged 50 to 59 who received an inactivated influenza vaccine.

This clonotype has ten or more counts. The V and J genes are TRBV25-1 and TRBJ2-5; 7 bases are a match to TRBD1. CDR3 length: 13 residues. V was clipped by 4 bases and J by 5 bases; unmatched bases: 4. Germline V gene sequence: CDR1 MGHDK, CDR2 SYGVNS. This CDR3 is CASSGQGLETQYF. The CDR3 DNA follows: TGTGCCAGCAGTGGACAGGGTTTGGAGACCCAGTACTTC.

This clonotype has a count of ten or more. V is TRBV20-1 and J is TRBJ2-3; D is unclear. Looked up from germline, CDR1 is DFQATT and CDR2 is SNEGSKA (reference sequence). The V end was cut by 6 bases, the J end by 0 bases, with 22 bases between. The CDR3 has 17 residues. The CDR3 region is CSAPPIPGRASTDTQYF. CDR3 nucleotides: TGCAGTGCCCCCCCGATCCCCGGGCGAGCTAGCACAGATACGCAGTATTTT.

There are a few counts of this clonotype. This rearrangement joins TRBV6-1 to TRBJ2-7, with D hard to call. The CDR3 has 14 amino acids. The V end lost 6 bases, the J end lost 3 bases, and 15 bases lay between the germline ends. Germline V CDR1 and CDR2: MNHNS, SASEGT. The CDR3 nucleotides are TGTGCCAGCAGACCCTCGACCGCTAACTACGAGCAGTACTTC. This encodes CASRPSTANYEQYF.

CDR3 sequence reads: CASSLLAGRDQPQHF. CDR3 sequence (DNA): TGTGCCAGCAGCTTGTTAGCGGGAAGAGATCAGCCCCAGCATTTT. V usage is TRBV7-2 and J usage is TRBJ1-5; D uncertain. The V end lost 3 bases, the J end lost 5 bases, and 14 bases lay between the germline ends. The CDR3 spans 15 residues. CDR1 and CDR2 from the germline V gene are SGHTA and FQGNSA.